These T cell receptor beta chains were read from a single sample in a study of human T cells and chemical hapten exposure. Each CDR3 protein is one row after TCRdb ran MiXCR on the RACE reads. The sample lists more than 100,000 distinct CDR3 sequences; approximately 11% were seen once. The sequenced sample was whole blood, obtained in connection with sensitization to the hapten diphenylcyclopropenone (DPC). The receptor set was obtained from a woman aged 50 to 60 with alopecia areata. Some clones in this sample may be carry-over from other donors' samples. Each CDR3 is given with its conserved first and last residue. A D gene is named only where the DNA matches it firmly. The listing skips clone size in some rows; elsewhere it reads once, few, many or a size class.

CDR3nt: TGCAGCGTGGGATCGGGACTCACAAATGAAAAACTGTTTTTT
CDR3aa: CSVGSGLTNEKLFF
j_gene: TRBJ1-4
v_gene: TRBV29-1
abundance: -
d_gene: -
len: 14

CDR3nt: TGTGCCAGCAGCGCAGGGTCCGGGGAGCTGTTTTTT
CDR3aa: CASSAGSGELFF
j_gene: TRBJ2-2
v_gene: TRBV9
abundance: few
d_gene: -
len: 12

CDR3nt: TGCAGCACTCCGGGACTAGCGTCCGGGGAGCTGTTTTTT
CDR3aa: CSTPGLASGELFF
j_gene: TRBJ2-2
v_gene: TRBV29-1
abundance: many
d_gene: TRBD2
len: 13

CDR3nt: TGTGCCAGCACCGGGGGGCTCAATGAGCAGTTCTTC
CDR3aa: CASTGGLNEQFF
j_gene: TRBJ2-1
v_gene: TRBV27
abundance: few
d_gene: -
len: 12

CDR3nt: TGTGCCAGCAGCTCGTCAGGACGCTCCCCTGGGCCCTCCACCATATATTTT
CDR3aa: CASSSSGRSPGPSTIYF
j_gene: TRBJ1-3
v_gene: TRBV7-2
abundance: few
d_gene: -
len: 17

CDR3nt: TGTGCCAGCGGAACTTCGGGGGCAATACTTAGCAATCAGCCCCAGCATTTT
CDR3aa: CASGTSGAILSNQPQHF
j_gene: TRBJ1-5
v_gene: TRBV6-6
abundance: few
d_gene: -
len: 17

CDR3nt: TGTGCCAGCAGTTTAGCGGGACTGCTGAACACTGAAGCTTTCTTT
CDR3aa: CASSLAGLLNTEAFF
j_gene: TRBJ1-1
v_gene: TRBV12-3/TRBV12-4
abundance: few
d_gene: -
len: 15

CDR3nt: TGTGCCAGCTGCTGGGCCCTAGCCGGGGAGCTGTTTTTT
CDR3aa: CASCWALAGELFF
j_gene: TRBJ2-2
v_gene: TRBV12-3/TRBV12-4
abundance: many
d_gene: -
len: 13

CDR3nt: TGTGCCAGCAGTTTACGGGCACAGCCGCAGTTCTTC
CDR3aa: CASSLRAQPQFF
j_gene: TRBJ2-1
v_gene: TRBV28
abundance: -
d_gene: -
len: 12

CDR3nt: TGTGCCAGCAGTTTCGTCGGACAGCCCCAGCATTTT
CDR3aa: CASSFVGQPQHF
j_gene: TRBJ1-5
v_gene: TRBV27
abundance: -
d_gene: -
len: 12

CDR3nt: TGCAGTGCTAGTCCAGGGGGAGGGAATGAAAAACTGTTTTTT
CDR3aa: CSASPGGGNEKLFF
j_gene: TRBJ1-4
v_gene: TRBV20-1
abundance: -
d_gene: TRBD1
len: 14

CDR3nt: TGCGCCAGCAGCATACAGGGTCCCTCGGGGAATGAGCAGTTCTTC
CDR3aa: CASSIQGPSGNEQFF
j_gene: TRBJ2-1
v_gene: TRBV5-1
abundance: few
d_gene: -
len: 15

CDR3nt: TGTGCCACCAGCAGTGGACAGGGGGCGCTGAGCGGGGAGCTGTTTTTT
CDR3aa: CATSSGQGALSGELFF
j_gene: TRBJ2-2
v_gene: TRBV15
abundance: few
d_gene: TRBD1
len: 16

CDR3nt: TGTGCCAGCACAGAGGGGACCTTGAACACTGAAGCTTTCTTT
CDR3aa: CASTEGTLNTEAFF
j_gene: TRBJ1-1
v_gene: TRBV12-3/TRBV12-4
abundance: -
d_gene: -
len: 14

CDR3nt: TGTGCCAGCAGCCAAGAGACTAGCGGGAGTTGGGTCGGCGGGGAGCTGTTTTTT
CDR3aa: CASSQETSGSWVGGELFF
j_gene: TRBJ2-2
v_gene: TRBV3-1
abundance: -
d_gene: TRBD2
len: 18

CDR3nt: TGCAGCGTTGAGCTGGCAGGGAAAAAGGCCTATGGCTACACCTTC
CDR3aa: CSVELAGKKAYGYTF
j_gene: TRBJ1-2
v_gene: TRBV29-1
abundance: -
d_gene: -
len: 15

CDR3nt: TGTGCCAGCAGCCAAGGACTAGCGGGAGGGCCAGGTGAGCAGTTCTTC
CDR3aa: CASSQGLAGGPGEQFF
j_gene: TRBJ2-1
v_gene: TRBV3-1
abundance: few
d_gene: TRBD2
len: 16

CDR3nt: TGTGCCAGCTCCCGGGGGGCCTTAGATACGCAGTATTTT
CDR3aa: CASSRGALDTQYF
j_gene: TRBJ2-3
v_gene: TRBV12-3/TRBV12-4
abundance: medium-sized
d_gene: -
len: 13

CDR3nt: TGCGCCAGCAGCTTGTCGGCAGGGGGCACAGATACGCAGTATTTT
CDR3aa: CASSLSAGGTDTQYF
j_gene: TRBJ2-3
v_gene: TRBV5-1
abundance: few
d_gene: -
len: 15

CDR3nt: TGCGCCAGCAGTGAGCCGGCAGCTCCGAACACCGGGGAGCTGTTTTTT
CDR3aa: CASSEPAAPNTGELFF
j_gene: TRBJ2-2
v_gene: TRBV10-2
abundance: -
d_gene: -
len: 16

CDR3nt: TGTGCCAGCAGTTTAGTAGGCCCGAACTCCTACGAGCAGTACTTC
CDR3aa: CASSLVGPNSYEQYF
j_gene: TRBJ2-7
v_gene: TRBV27
abundance: many
d_gene: -
len: 15

CDR3nt: TGTGCCAGCAGCCCGCAAAGGACAGGGAACACCGGGGAGCTGTTTTTT
CDR3aa: CASSPQRTGNTGELFF
j_gene: TRBJ2-2
v_gene: TRBV7-2
abundance: -
d_gene: TRBD1
len: 16